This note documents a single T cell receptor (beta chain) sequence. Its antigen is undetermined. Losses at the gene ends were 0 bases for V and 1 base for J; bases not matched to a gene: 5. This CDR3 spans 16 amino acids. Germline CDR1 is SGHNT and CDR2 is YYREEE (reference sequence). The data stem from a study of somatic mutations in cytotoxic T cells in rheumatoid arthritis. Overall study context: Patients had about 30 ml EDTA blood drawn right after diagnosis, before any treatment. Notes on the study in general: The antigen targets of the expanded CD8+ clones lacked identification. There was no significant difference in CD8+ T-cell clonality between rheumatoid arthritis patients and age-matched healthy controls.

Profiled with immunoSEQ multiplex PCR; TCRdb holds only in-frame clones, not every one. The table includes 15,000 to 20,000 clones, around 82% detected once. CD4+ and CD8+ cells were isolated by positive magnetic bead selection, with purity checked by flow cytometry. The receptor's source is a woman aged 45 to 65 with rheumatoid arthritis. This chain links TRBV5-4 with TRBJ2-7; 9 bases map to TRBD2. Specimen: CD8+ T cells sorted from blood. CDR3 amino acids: CASSLAGRGGSYEQYF. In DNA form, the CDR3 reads TGTGCCAGCAGCTTGGCCGGGCGGGGGGGGTCCTACGAGCAGTACTTC.